This TCR beta chain was retrieved from a study of T cells in Graves' hyperthyroidism and ophthalmopathy. Overall study findings and caveats: Most clonotypes expanded in thyroid above 0.001 were likewise present in blood.

This clonotype was recorded many times. Its antigen is not known. From RNA transcripts, TCR beta CDR3 regions were amplified. Researchers ran a first-round RT-PCR on the TCR CDR3 using the HTBI primer set. TCRdb passed the multiplex PCR reads through MiXCR, listing each CDR3 protein once. The table lists about 640,000 distinct CDR3 sequences, less than 45% of them singletons. This TCR derives from an adult man with Graves' disease, either hyperthyroidism or ophthalmopathy (not recorded which). The sequencing sample was made of peripheral blood or thyroid tissue (not recorded which).

The CDR3 DNA is TGTGCCACCAGCCGCTGGGTTCTCGGGGAGACCCAGTACTTC. Amino acids: CATSRWVLGETQYF. The chain is built from TRBV19 and TRBJ2-5, with D uncertain. The germline V gene has CDR1 LNHDA and CDR2 SQIVND (reference sequence). V shed 10 bases and J shed 5 bases, with 20 bases lying between them. The CDR3 loop spans 14 amino acids.